The present entry profiles one T cell receptor beta chain with its context. Its antigen is undetermined. At one end, the junction sequence differs from germline, possibly due to a read error. The germline V gene encodes CDR1 SEHNR and CDR2 FQNEAQ (reference sequence). This CDR3 is built from 14 residues. The tissue used was unsorted bulk material of roughly 17-34 mg. RNA and DNA were co-extracted from it with the AllPrep DNA/RNA mini kit. Treatment-naive at the time, the patients had chronic HBV infection. Per tumor, sampling covered five separate regions. Viable tumor cell content exceeded 75% in every tumor sample. This sample was included in a study of tumor-infiltrating lymphocytes in primary liver carcinoma. Study outcomes and limitations: Present in all five tumor regions were only about 7-25% of the top clones.

A constant-region primer primed TCR beta cDNA synthesis from around 500 ng of total RNA. Investigators got TCR beta libraries out of three nested multiplex PCR rounds, done with slightly modified ARM-PCR. Running approximately 10 cycles apiece, the first two PCR rounds relied on TRBV1-TRBV30 forward primers together with a C-beta reverse primer. TCRdb recomputed calls from the multiplex PCR reads with MiXCR, one row per CDR3 protein. The sample has roughly 120,000 distinct CDR3 sequences, roughly three fifths seen once. The chain carries TRBV7-9 and TRBJ1-1, with no clear D. Sequencing was carried out using liver tumor tissue from sampling region 1. Subset noted: tumor region T1, superior pole. The receptor comes from a woman between 55 and 75 years old with primary liver carcinoma and hepatitis B virus infection. CDR3 DNA: TGTCCCAGCAGCTCCCGCATCGAAAGATCTGAAGCTTTCTTT. Its protein is CPSSSRIERSEAFF.